This TCR beta chain originates from a study of T-cell reconstitution after alpha-beta-depleted transplantation in children. General study findings and limits: There were some patients whose high TCRbeta diversity at day 60 came from surviving recipient T cells and thymic progenitors. Roughly two months post-transplant, alpha-beta T cells reportedly originated from several hundred graft clones that had expanded. When one year had passed after transplant, most T-cell counts and diversity came from newly produced T cells.

This clonotype showed up many times. The target antigen is unknown. Researchers prepared the TCRbeta library using unique molecular identifiers, the study reports. TCRdb re-analysed the PCR reads in MiXCR, keeping a single row per CDR3 protein. The sample has 550,000 to 800,000 distinct CDR3 sequences, about 12% seen once. Germline V gene data show CDR1 as SQVTM and CDR2 as ANQGSEA. V lost 6 bases and J 3 bases, leaving 18 bases between the germline ends. This CDR3 is built from 15 residues. The chain links TRBV29-1 to TRBJ2-1; no clear D. The source is a girl aged 2 to 10 with congenital amegakaryocytic thrombocytopenia, due to receive a stem cell transplant. The sequenced sample was PBMCs, obtained before TCRalphabeta/CD19-depleted stem cell transplant. For the CDR3, the DNA is TGCAGCGTCCTAGGCTGGCGCCAGAACTACAATGAGCAGTTCTTC. Translating gives CSVLGWRQNYNEQFF.